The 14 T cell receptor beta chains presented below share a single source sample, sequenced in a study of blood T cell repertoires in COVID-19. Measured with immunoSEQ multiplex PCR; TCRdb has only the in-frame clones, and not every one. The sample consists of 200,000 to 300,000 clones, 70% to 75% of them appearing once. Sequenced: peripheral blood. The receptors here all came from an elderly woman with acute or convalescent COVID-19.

CDR3 sequence (DNA): TGTCCCACAGGCCTTGGACAGTCCTACGAGCAGTACTTC. Its translation: CPTGLGQSYEQYF. The chain has TRBV10-3 and TRBJ2-7; D perhaps matches TRBD1 (6 bases). There are 13 residues in the CDR3. Germline V gives CDR1 ENHRY, CDR2 SYGVKD.

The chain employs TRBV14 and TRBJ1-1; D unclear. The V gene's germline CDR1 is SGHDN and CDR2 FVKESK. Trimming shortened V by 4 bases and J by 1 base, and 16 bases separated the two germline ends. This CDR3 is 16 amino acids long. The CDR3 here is CASSLRLVRGNTEAFF. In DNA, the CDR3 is TGTGCCAGCAGCCTTCGTCTCGTTCGGGGGAACACTGAAGCTTTCTTT. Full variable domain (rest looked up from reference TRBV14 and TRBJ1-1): EAGVTQFPSHSVIEKGQTVTLRCDPISGHDNLYWYRRVMGKEIKFLLHFVKESKQDESGMPNNRFLAERTGGTYSTLKVQPAELEDSGVYFCASSLRLVRGNTEAFFGQGTRLTVV.

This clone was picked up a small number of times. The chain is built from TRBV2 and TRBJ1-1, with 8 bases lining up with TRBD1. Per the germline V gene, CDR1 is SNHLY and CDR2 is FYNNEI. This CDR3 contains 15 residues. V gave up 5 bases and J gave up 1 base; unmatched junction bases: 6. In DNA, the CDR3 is TGTGCCAGCAGTAAAAGGACAGGGTGGAACACTGAAGCTTTCTTT. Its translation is CASSKRTGWNTEAFF.

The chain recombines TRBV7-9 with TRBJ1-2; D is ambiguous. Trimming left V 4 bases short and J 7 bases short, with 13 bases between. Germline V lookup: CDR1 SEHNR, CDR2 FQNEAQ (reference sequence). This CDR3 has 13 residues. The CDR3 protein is CASSSTLTGGYTF. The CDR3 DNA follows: TGTGCCAGCAGCTCCACCCTGACGGGTGGCTACACCTTC.

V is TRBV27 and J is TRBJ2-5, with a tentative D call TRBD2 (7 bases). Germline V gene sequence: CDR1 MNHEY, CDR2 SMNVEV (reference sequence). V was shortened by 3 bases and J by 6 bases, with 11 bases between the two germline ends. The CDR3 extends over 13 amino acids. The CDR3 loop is CASSFRGAKTQYF. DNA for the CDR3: TGTGCCAGCAGTTTTCGGGGGGCGAAGACCCAGTACTTC.

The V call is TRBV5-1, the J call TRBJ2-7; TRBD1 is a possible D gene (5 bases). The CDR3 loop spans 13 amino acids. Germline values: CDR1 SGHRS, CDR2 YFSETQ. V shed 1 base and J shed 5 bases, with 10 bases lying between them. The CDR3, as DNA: TGCGCCAGCAGCTTGCCAGGGCCTGACGAGCAGTACTTC. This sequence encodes CASSLPGPDEQYF. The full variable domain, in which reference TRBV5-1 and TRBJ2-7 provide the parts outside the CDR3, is KAGVTQTPRYLIKTRGQQVTLSCSPISGHRSVSWYQQTPGQGLQFLFEYFSETQRNKGNFPGRFSGRQFSNSRSEMNVSTLELGDSALYLCASSLPGPDEQYFGPGTRLTVT.

CDR3 loop: CASSITGRGGSTDTQYF. For the CDR3, the DNA is TGTGCCAGTAGTATCACAGGGAGGGGGGGTAGCACAGATACGCAGTATTTT. V and J are TRBV19 and TRBJ2-3, with TRBD2 as a possible D gene (7 bases). The germline V gene has CDR1 LNHDA and CDR2 SQIVND (reference sequence). Deletions cut 3 bases from V and 0 bases from J, with 16 bases between. CDR3 length: 17 residues.

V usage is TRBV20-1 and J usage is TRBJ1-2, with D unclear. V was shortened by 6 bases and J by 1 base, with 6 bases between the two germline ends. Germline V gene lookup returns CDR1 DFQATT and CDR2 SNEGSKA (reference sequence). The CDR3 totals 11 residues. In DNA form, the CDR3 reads TGCAGTGCCGAGATTAACTATGGCTACACCTTC. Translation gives CSAEINYGYTF.

In nucleotides, the CDR3 is TGCGCCAGCAGCCCCGGGGGGCTCGGGGCCAACGTCCTGACTTTC. This sequence encodes CASSPGGLGANVLTF. The chain carries TRBV5-1 and TRBJ2-6; D might be TRBD2 (7 bases). This CDR3 region has 15 residues. V dropped 4 bases and J dropped 4 bases, with 12 bases sitting between them. The germline V gene has CDR1 SGHRS and CDR2 YFSETQ. Looking up the rest from reference TRBV5-1 and TRBJ2-6 gives the full variable domain: KAGVTQTPRYLIKTRGQQVTLSCSPISGHRSVSWYQQTPGQGLQFLFEYFSETQRNKGNFPGRFSGRQFSNSRSEMNVSTLELGDSALYLCASSPGGLGANVLTFGAGSRLTVL.

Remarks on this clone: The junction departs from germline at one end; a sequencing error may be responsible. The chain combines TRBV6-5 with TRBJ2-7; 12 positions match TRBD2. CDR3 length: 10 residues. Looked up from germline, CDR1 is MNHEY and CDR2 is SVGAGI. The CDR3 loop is CASRRTSGEF. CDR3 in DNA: TGTGCCAGCAGGAGGACTAGCGGGGAGTTC.

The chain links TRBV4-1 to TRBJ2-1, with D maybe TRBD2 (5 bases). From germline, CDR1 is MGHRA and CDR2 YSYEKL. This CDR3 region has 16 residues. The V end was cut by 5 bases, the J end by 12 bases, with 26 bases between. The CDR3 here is CASSLLRSGDGPGQFF. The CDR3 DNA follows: TGCGCCAGCAGCTTACTAAGGAGCGGAGACGGCCCGGGGCAGTTCTTC.

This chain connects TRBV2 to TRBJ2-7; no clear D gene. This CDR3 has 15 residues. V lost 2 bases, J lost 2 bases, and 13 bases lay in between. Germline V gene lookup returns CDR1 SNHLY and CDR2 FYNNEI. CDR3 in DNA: TGTGCCAGCAGTGAACGGTCAGGCAGAACCTACGAGCAGTACTTC. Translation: CASSERSGRTYEQYF.

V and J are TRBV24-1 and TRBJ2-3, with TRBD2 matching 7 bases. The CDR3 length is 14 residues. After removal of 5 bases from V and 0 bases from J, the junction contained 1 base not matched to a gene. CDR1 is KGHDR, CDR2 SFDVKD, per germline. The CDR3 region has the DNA TGTGCCACCAGTGGTAGCGGGAGCACAGATACGCAGTATTTT. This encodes CATSGSGSTDTQYF.

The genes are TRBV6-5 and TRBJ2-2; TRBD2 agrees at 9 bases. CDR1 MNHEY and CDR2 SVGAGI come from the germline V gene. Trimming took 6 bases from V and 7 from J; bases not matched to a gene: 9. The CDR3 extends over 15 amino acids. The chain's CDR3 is CASRSSGSRRGELFF. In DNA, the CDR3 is TGTGCCAGCAGAAGTAGCGGGAGTCGGCGCGGGGAGCTGTTTTTT.